Listed below are T cell receptor beta chains from one sample, sequenced in a study of T cells after yellow fever vaccination. TCRdb re-called the 5' RACE reads through MiXCR, storing one row per CDR3 protein. The sample includes under 600,000 distinct CDR3 sequences, less than 15% of them seen just once. This specimen consisted of PBMCs, obtained on the day of the yellow fever booster vaccination. These receptors originate from a man under 40 who received the YFV17D yellow fever vaccine. Both conserved end residues are part of each CDR3. The D gene is left open where the match is weak. Part of the rows lack a size; the others show once, few, many or a class for expanded clones.

v_gene: TRBV7-2; d_gene: TRBD1; abundance: many; j_gene: TRBJ1-5; CDR3nt: TGTGCCAGCAGCTTACGACAGGGGGATCAGCCCCAGCATTTT; CDR3aa: CASSLRQGDQPQHF
v_gene: TRBV19; d_gene: -; abundance: -; j_gene: TRBJ2-1; CDR3nt: TGTGCCAGTAGTATTGTAGGGCCGAGCTCCTACAATGAGCAGTTCTTC; CDR3aa: CASSIVGPSSYNEQFF
v_gene: TRBV5-1; d_gene: TRBD1; abundance: -; j_gene: TRBJ2-7; CDR3nt: TGCGCCAGCAGCGGAGGAGACAGGGCTGTTGGCGAGCAGTACTTC; CDR3aa: CASSGGDRAVGEQYF
v_gene: TRBV27; d_gene: TRBD1; abundance: few; j_gene: TRBJ2-5; CDR3nt: TGTGCCAGCAGTGACAGGGGGGGAGAGACCCAGTACTTC; CDR3aa: CASSDRGGETQYF
v_gene: TRBV19; d_gene: -; abundance: few; j_gene: TRBJ2-1; CDR3nt: TGTGCCAGTAGGGCAGGGTACCCCAATGAGCAGTTCTTC; CDR3aa: CASRAGYPNEQFF
v_gene: TRBV15; d_gene: TRBD2; abundance: -; j_gene: TRBJ2-7; CDR3nt: TGTGCCACCAGCACCGTCGGTCCTAGCGGGACGGACGAGCAGTACTTC; CDR3aa: CATSTVGPSGTDEQYF
v_gene: TRBV10-3; d_gene: -; abundance: -; j_gene: TRBJ1-1; CDR3nt: TGTGCCATCAGTGACCCTAGACAGGTATTCGAAGAGAACACTGAAGCTTTCTTT; CDR3aa: CAISDPRQVFEENTEAFF
v_gene: TRBV2; d_gene: -; abundance: -; j_gene: TRBJ2-3; CDR3nt: TGTGCCAGCAGTGATTTCGCGGTTGTGGGGGCAGATACGCAGTATTTT; CDR3aa: CASSDFAVVGADTQYF
v_gene: TRBV24-1; d_gene: TRBD2; abundance: -; j_gene: TRBJ2-2; CDR3nt: TGTGCCACCAGTGATCCCTGGCTAGCGGGTTCGAACACCGGGGAGCTGTTTTTT; CDR3aa: CATSDPWLAGSNTGELFF
v_gene: TRBV12-3/TRBV12-4; d_gene: -; abundance: -; j_gene: TRBJ1-3; CDR3nt: TGTGCCAGCAGGGGAGACAGCCACTCTGGAAACACCATATATTTT; CDR3aa: CASRGDSHSGNTIYF
v_gene: TRBV20-1; d_gene: TRBD1; abundance: -; j_gene: TRBJ1-1; CDR3nt: TGCAGTGCTATCTGGACAGGGGGCTACACTGAAGCTTTCTTT; CDR3aa: CSAIWTGGYTEAFF
v_gene: TRBV5-4; d_gene: -; abundance: -; j_gene: TRBJ2-7; CDR3nt: TGTGCCAGCAGCTTGTTACAGGGGGGGTACGAGCAGTACTTC; CDR3aa: CASSLLQGGYEQYF
v_gene: TRBV7-9; d_gene: -; abundance: -; j_gene: TRBJ1-6; CDR3nt: TGTGCCAGCAGCAACACGGGGAATTCACCCCTCCACTTT; CDR3aa: CASSNTGNSPLHF
v_gene: TRBV11-2; d_gene: -; abundance: -; j_gene: TRBJ1-1; CDR3nt: TGTGCCAGCAGCTTCATAGGGGTTGGGGGGGCCATGAACACTGAAGCTTTCTTT; CDR3aa: CASSFIGVGGAMNTEAFF
v_gene: TRBV7-2; d_gene: -; abundance: few; j_gene: TRBJ1-4; CDR3nt: TGTGCCAGCAGTAAGATTTCCCGGGCAGGAGAAAAACTGTTTTTT; CDR3aa: CASSKISRAGEKLFF
v_gene: TRBV28; d_gene: -; abundance: -; j_gene: TRBJ1-3; CDR3nt: TGTGCCAGCAGTAAAAGGGATTTCTCTGGAAACACCATATATTTT; CDR3aa: CASSKRDFSGNTIYF
v_gene: TRBV6-1; d_gene: TRBD2; abundance: -; j_gene: TRBJ2-7; CDR3nt: TGTGCCAGCAGACCCGGCACTAGCGGGAGCACCCCCTTGAGGTACTTC; CDR3aa: CASRPGTSGSTPLRYF
v_gene: TRBV14; d_gene: TRBD2; abundance: -; j_gene: TRBJ2-2; CDR3nt: TGTGCCAGCAGCCACCTGATTAGCGCGGGAGTTCACACCGGGGAGCTGTTTTTT; CDR3aa: CASSHLISAGVHTGELFF
v_gene: TRBV10-3; d_gene: -; abundance: few; j_gene: TRBJ2-1; CDR3nt: TGTGCCATCAGTGTCGGCCAGGGCCATGAGCAGTTCTTC; CDR3aa: CAISVGQGHEQFF
v_gene: TRBV20-1; d_gene: TRBD2; abundance: few; j_gene: TRBJ2-1; CDR3nt: TGCAGTGCTAGAGATCTAGCGGGAGTGATTGAGCAGTTCTTC; CDR3aa: CSARDLAGVIEQFF
v_gene: TRBV7-2; d_gene: TRBD2; abundance: few; j_gene: TRBJ2-1; CDR3nt: TGTGCGGGGGGTGGACTAGAAAGATACAATGAGCAGTTCTTC; CDR3aa: CAGGGLERYNEQFF
v_gene: TRBV5-6; d_gene: -; abundance: -; j_gene: TRBJ2-3; CDR3nt: TGTGCCAGCAGCTTGTCCCTAGGAGGGGCAGATACGCAGTATTTT; CDR3aa: CASSLSLGGADTQYF
v_gene: TRBV27; d_gene: TRBD1; abundance: few; j_gene: TRBJ2-2; CDR3nt: TGTGCCAGCAGTCTTCAGAACACCGGGACAGGTACCGGGGAGCTGTTTTTT; CDR3aa: CASSLQNTGTGTGELFF
v_gene: TRBV4-3; d_gene: -; abundance: few; j_gene: TRBJ1-4; CDR3nt: TGCGCCAGCAGCCTAATCATGGGCCCGGGAGGTGAAAAACTGTTTTTT; CDR3aa: CASSLIMGPGGEKLFF
v_gene: TRBV27; d_gene: -; abundance: once; j_gene: TRBJ2-2; CDR3nt: TGTGCCAGCAAGGTTTTAGCGGCCTCTAACACCGGGGAGCTGTTTTTT; CDR3aa: CASKVLAASNTGELFF
v_gene: TRBV3-1; d_gene: TRBD2; abundance: few; j_gene: TRBJ2-3; CDR3nt: TGTGCCAGCAGCCAAGACTGGAGCGGGACTAATCAGTATTTT; CDR3aa: CASSQDWSGTNQYF
v_gene: TRBV4-3; d_gene: -; abundance: -; j_gene: TRBJ1-6; CDR3nt: TGCGCCAGCAGCCAAGAATTGGGACCTAATTCACCCCTCCACTTT; CDR3aa: CASSQELGPNSPLHF
v_gene: TRBV19; d_gene: TRBD1; abundance: -; j_gene: TRBJ1-4; CDR3nt: TGTGCCAGTAGCACCTGGACAGGGGGCCTTAATGAAAAACTGTTTTTT; CDR3aa: CASSTWTGGLNEKLFF
v_gene: TRBV11-2; d_gene: TRBD1; abundance: -; j_gene: TRBJ2-5; CDR3nt: TGTGCCAGCAGCTTAACCGGACAGGGAACCCAGTACTTC; CDR3aa: CASSLTGQGTQYF
v_gene: TRBV28; d_gene: -; abundance: few; j_gene: TRBJ2-3; CDR3nt: TGTGCCAGCAGTGACGGTTTCGGATCAGATACGCAGTATTTT; CDR3aa: CASSDGFGSDTQYF
v_gene: TRBV6-2/TRBV6-3; d_gene: -; abundance: many; j_gene: TRBJ2-1; CDR3nt: TGTGCCAGCAGTGTCCTGGGCTCCTACAATGAGCAGTTCTTC; CDR3aa: CASSVLGSYNEQFF
v_gene: TRBV15; d_gene: TRBD2; abundance: few; j_gene: TRBJ2-3; CDR3nt: TGTGCCACCAGCAGAACGACTAGCGGGGTCAGCACAGATACGCAGTATTTT; CDR3aa: CATSRTTSGVSTDTQYF
v_gene: TRBV3-1; d_gene: TRBD1; abundance: -; j_gene: TRBJ2-7; CDR3nt: TGTGCCAGCAGCCGGACGGACAGGTACGAGCAGTACTTC; CDR3aa: CASSRTDRYEQYF
v_gene: TRBV5-4; d_gene: -; abundance: few; j_gene: TRBJ2-3; CDR3nt: TGTGCCAGCAGCTCTGGAATACAGCCAAGCACAGATACGCAGTATTTT; CDR3aa: CASSSGIQPSTDTQYF
v_gene: TRBV3-1; d_gene: -; abundance: -; j_gene: TRBJ2-1; CDR3nt: TGTGCCAGCAGCCAAGATTCCGGTTTCTCCTACAATGAGCAGTTCTTC; CDR3aa: CASSQDSGFSYNEQFF
v_gene: TRBV12-3/TRBV12-4; d_gene: TRBD1; abundance: -; j_gene: TRBJ2-5; CDR3nt: TGTGCCAGCAGTTTGAGGGACAGCGGGACCCAGTACTTC; CDR3aa: CASSLRDSGTQYF
v_gene: TRBV6-1; d_gene: TRBD1; abundance: few; j_gene: TRBJ1-1; CDR3nt: TGTGCCAGCAGCAACAGGGGGCATGGCACTGAAGCTTTCTTT; CDR3aa: CASSNRGHGTEAFF
v_gene: TRBV10-3; d_gene: TRBD2; abundance: -; j_gene: TRBJ2-2; CDR3nt: TGTGCCATCAGTGAGTCGACTAGCGGACCTCTGGTCGGGGAGCTGTTTTTT; CDR3aa: CAISESTSGPLVGELFF
v_gene: TRBV4-3; d_gene: -; abundance: -; j_gene: TRBJ1-4; CDR3nt: TGCGCCAGCAGCCAAGAGGGCAGCCAAAGAGAAAAACTGTTTTTT; CDR3aa: CASSQEGSQREKLFF
v_gene: TRBV14; d_gene: -; abundance: -; j_gene: TRBJ2-2; CDR3nt: TGTGCCAGCAGCCACCTGACCCCCGGGACCGGGGAGCTGTTTTTT; CDR3aa: CASSHLTPGTGELFF
v_gene: TRBV30; d_gene: -; abundance: few; j_gene: TRBJ2-2; CDR3nt: TGTGCCTGGAGTGTTCCGGGCAACACCGGGGAGCTGTTTTTT; CDR3aa: CAWSVPGNTGELFF
v_gene: TRBV2; d_gene: TRBD1; abundance: -; j_gene: TRBJ2-7; CDR3nt: TGTGCCAGCAGAGAACAGGGGTCCTACGAGCAGTACTTC; CDR3aa: CASREQGSYEQYF
v_gene: TRBV6-1; d_gene: -; abundance: -; j_gene: TRBJ2-5; CDR3nt: TGTGCCAGCACGATAGCGGAGACCCAGTACTTC; CDR3aa: CASTIAETQYF
v_gene: TRBV20-1; d_gene: TRBD2; abundance: -; j_gene: TRBJ2-2; CDR3nt: TGCAGTGCTAGACGACTAGCGGAAAACACCGGGGAGCTGTTTTTT; CDR3aa: CSARRLAENTGELFF
v_gene: TRBV20-1; d_gene: -; abundance: few; j_gene: TRBJ2-1; CDR3nt: TGCAGTGCTCCCCTGAGGAGGGGAACCAATGAGCAGTTCTTC; CDR3aa: CSAPLRRGTNEQFF
v_gene: TRBV10-3; d_gene: TRBD2; abundance: few; j_gene: TRBJ2-2; CDR3nt: TGTGCCATCAGTGGGGAGGGAATGAACACCGGGGAGCTGTTTTTT; CDR3aa: CAISGEGMNTGELFF
v_gene: TRBV19; d_gene: TRBD2; abundance: many; j_gene: TRBJ2-3; CDR3nt: TGTGCCAGTAGTATCGGGGGGTCCCAGGGACTATCACTCACAGATACGCAGTATTTT; CDR3aa: CASSIGGSQGLSLTDTQYF
v_gene: TRBV9; d_gene: -; abundance: -; j_gene: TRBJ2-5; CDR3nt: TGTGCCAGCTCCTTCGGTAGCTCGGGGACGAGAGAGACCCAGTACTTC; CDR3aa: CASSFGSSGTRETQYF